The 27 T cell receptor beta chains reported below all come from one sample, sequenced in a study of blood T cells in healthy people across ages. A sample-barcoded 5' primer and a J-beta primer mix were used in a second PCR of roughly 6 to 11 cycles. TCRdb fed the 5' RACE reads into MiXCR, producing one record per CDR3 protein. The sample records around 1.7 million distinct CDR3 sequences, 28% being singletons. Sequencing was carried out using blood. Every receptor here comes from a woman aged 25 to 45 in good health.

This clonotype occurred a few times. The chain joins TRBV5-1 to TRBJ1-5, with 10 bases lining up with TRBD1. Germline V lookup: CDR1 SGHRS, CDR2 YFSETQ. CDR3 size: 15 residues. With V trimmed by 3 bases and J by 5 bases, 5 bases remained unmatched. The CDR3 coding sequence is TGCGCCAGCAGCTGGGGGGGGACAGGGGATCAGCCCCAGCATTTT. It translates to CASSWGGTGDQPQHF.

V is TRBV19 and J is TRBJ1-1; D unresolved. CDR1 LNHDA and CDR2 SQIVND come from the germline V gene (reference sequence). The CDR3 runs to 13 residues. The V and J ends lost 3 bases and 3 bases respectively, with 8 bases between them. Written as DNA, the CDR3 is TGTGCCAGTAGTATTGACTCGGACACTGAAGCTTTCTTT. It yields the protein CASSIDSDTEAFF.

This clonotype was picked up a small number of times. The chain has TRBV2 and TRBJ2-3; either TRBD1 or TRBD2 may fit D (5 bases each). V lost 7 bases to trimming and J lost 3 bases, with 14 bases between them. The CDR3 has 14 residues. Germline V gene sequence: CDR1 SNHLY, CDR2 FYNNEI. Written as DNA, the CDR3 is TGTGCCAGCATAACCGGGACCATGACAGATACGCAGTATTTT. This gives the protein CASITGTMTDTQYF.

This clonotype has only a few counts. One base away lies a much larger clone, so this may be a sequencing read error. The chain has TRBV29-1 and TRBJ2-4, with D tentatively TRBD2 (6 bases). The CDR3 runs 15 residues. The germline gives CDR1 SQVTM, CDR2 ANQGSEA. V lost 1 base to trimming and J lost 13 bases, with 23 bases between them. This chain's CDR3 is CSVEGLDPKPNEQYF. The CDR3, as DNA: TGCAGCGTTGAAGGACTAGACCCTAAACCTAATGAGCAGTACTTC.

This clonotype was seen at least ten times. CDR3 region: CASSFAGSVWTQYF. CDR3 nucleotide sequence: TGTGCCAGCAGTTTCGCGGGGAGCGTTTGGACCCAGTACTTC. J is TRBJ2-5 and V is TRBV28; a possible D gene is TRBD2 (6 bases). Trimming took 3 bases from V and 7 from J, leaving 15 bases between them. In germline, CDR1 is MDHEN, CDR2 SYDVKM. The CDR3 covers 14 residues.

Remarks on this clonotype: Given a much more abundant clone one base away, this may be a read error. V gene TRBV4-1 combines with J gene TRBJ2-1, with D possibly matching TRBD1 (6 bases). The CDR3 is 17 residues long. Germline-derived CDR1 and CDR2 are MGHRA and YSYEKL. Trimming cost V 2 bases and J 2 bases, with 16 bases left between them. CDR3 protein: CASSQWGSRGPYNEQFF. The CDR3 DNA sequence: TGCGCCAGCAGCCAATGGGGTAGCAGGGGACCCTACAATGAGCAGTTCTTC.

The chain recombines TRBV5-1 with TRBJ2-5; possibly TRBD2 for D (6 bases). The V end was cut by 6 bases, the J end by 5 bases, with 17 bases between. Germline CDR1 SGHRS, CDR2 YFSETQ. The CDR3 totals 14 residues. The CDR3 is CASKEEGLRETQYF. The CDR3, as DNA: TGCGCCAGCAAGGAGGAGGGCCTGAGGGAGACCCAGTACTTC.

This clonotype was seen a few times. The gene calls are TRBV20-1 and TRBJ2-3; D gene ambiguous. V lost 2 bases, J lost 2 bases, and 26 bases lay in between. The CDR3 length is 19 residues. The germline gives CDR1 DFQATT, CDR2 SNEGSKA (reference sequence). The CDR3: CSARFDRALPGYFTDTQYF. CDR3 nucleotide sequence: TGCAGTGCTAGATTCGACCGGGCCCTTCCAGGCTATTTCACAGATACGCAGTATTTT.

This chain joins TRBV6-5 and TRBJ1-3; no firm D call. Trimming took off 6 bases at V and 0 bases at J, with 15 bases between the two ends. This CDR3 comprises 16 residues. The germline gives CDR1 MNHEY, CDR2 SVGAGI. In DNA form, the CDR3 reads TGTGCCAGCAGCCCCTCTCTGGGATTCTCTGGAAACACCATATATTTT. It yields the protein CASSPSLGFSGNTIYF.

This clonotype was seen a handful of times. This chain connects TRBV5-1 to TRBJ2-5, with D hard to call. The CDR3 has 14 residues. Germline CDR1 and CDR2: SGHRS and YFSETQ. V shed 0 bases and J shed 5 bases, with 11 bases lying between them. The CDR3 DNA reads TGCGCCAGCAGCTTGGATGGTGTAGGGGAGACCCAGTACTTC. Its translation is CASSLDGVGETQYF.

About this clonotype itself: It may be a read error: a sequence one base away is much more abundant. The chain is built from TRBV5-1 and TRBJ2-7, with 12 bases matching TRBD2. The CDR3 covers 14 residues. CDR1 SGHRS and CDR2 YFSETQ come from the germline V gene. CDR3 DNA sequence: TGCGTCAGCAGTCGGACTAGCGGGATTTACGAGCAGTACTTC. Translating gives CVSSRTSGIYEQYF.

The genes are TRBV12-3 or TRBV12-4 and TRBJ2-3; D possibly corresponds to TRBD1 (6 bases). V was shortened by 7 bases and J by 5 bases, with 19 bases between the two germline ends. CDR3 length: 15 amino acids. In nucleotides, the CDR3 is TGTGCCAGCACCAATCATTGGGGGCAAGGAGATACGCAGTATTTT. Translating it yields CASTNHWGQGDTQYF.

V usage is TRBV5-1 and J usage is TRBJ2-3, with D possibly being TRBD2 (5 bases). This CDR3 spans 13 amino acids. Germline loops: CDR1 SGHRS, CDR2 YFSETQ. V was clipped by 5 bases and J by 2 bases, with 9 bases between them. The CDR3 sequence is CASRVASTDTQYF. CDR3 in DNA: TGCGCCAGCAGGGTAGCGTCCACAGATACGCAGTATTTT.

The chain uses TRBV5-1 and TRBJ1-2; D unclear. Germline values: CDR1 SGHRS, CDR2 YFSETQ. CDR3 length: 13 amino acids. CDR3 sequence (DNA): TGCGCGTCTAGCGGGGTATCGAACTATGGCTACACCTTC. Amino acids: CASSGVSNYGYTF.

This clonotype was recorded many times. CDR3 residues: CSALVGETQYF. The CDR3 DNA is TGCAGTGCTTTAGTGGGAGAGACGCAGTATTTT. The chain is built from TRBV20-1 and TRBJ2-3, with D possibly TRBD2 on 5 matching bases. The V and J ends lost 5 bases and 9 bases respectively, with 12 bases between them. This CDR3 spans 11 amino acids. Germline V gene lookup returns CDR1 DFQATT and CDR2 SNEGSKA (reference sequence).

This clonotype was observed a single time. The gene calls are TRBV9 and TRBJ2-1, with 9 nucleotides matching TRBD2. With V trimmed by 0 bases and J by 7 bases, 8 bases remained unmatched. Germline lookup yields CDR1 SGDLS and CDR2 YYNGEE. This CDR3 is 16 amino acids long. CDR3 nucleotide sequence: TGTGCCAGCAGCGTAGGGGGCGGGAGGGCTCTGAATGAGCAGTTCTTC. Its translation: CASSVGGGRALNEQFF.

In its sample, this clonotype was seen once. The rearrangement links TRBV10-3 to TRBJ2-1, with 8 bases fitting TRBD2. Germline values: CDR1 ENHRY, CDR2 SYGVKD. The CDR3 length is 13 residues. Losses at the gene ends were 9 bases for V and 2 bases for J; bases not matched to a gene: 3. CDR3 nucleotide sequence: TGTGCCATGACTAGCGACCCCTACAATGAGCAGTTCTTC. Translating gives CAMTSDPYNEQFF.

This clonotype was observed a single time. A much larger clone lies a single base off, so this may be a read error. The V call is TRBV12-3 or TRBV12-4, the J call TRBJ1-2; D gene unclear. The CDR3 runs 13 residues. CDR3 sequence: CVSRPGLSYGYTF. CDR3 in DNA: TGTGTCAGCAGGCCCGGGTTGAGCTATGGCTACACCTTC.

The table lists this clonotype with many counts. J is TRBJ2-5 and V is TRBV9, with TRBD2 matching 8 bases. Per germline, CDR1 SGDLS and CDR2 YYNGEE. J gave up 2 bases and V 1 base, and 7 bases lay outside the gene matches. The CDR3 extends over 16 amino acids. The CDR3 coding sequence is TGTGCCAGCAGCGTACTTGCGGGGGGCCCGCAAGAGACCCAGTACTTC. Translation gives CASSVLAGGPQETQYF.

This clonotype was counted ten times or more. V and J are TRBV6-5 and TRBJ1-2, with D maybe TRBD1 (5 bases). The germline V and J ends were trimmed by 5 bases and 6 bases, with 10 bases remaining between them. Germline loops: CDR1 MNHEY, CDR2 SVGAGI. The CDR3 extends over 12 amino acids. The CDR3 here is CASSRDLDGYTF. CDR3 nucleotides: TGTGCCAGCAGTAGGGACCTGGATGGCTACACCTTC.

This clonotype came up many times. The rearrangement joins TRBV4-1 to TRBJ2-7; D uncertain. Germline CDR1 is MGHRA and CDR2 is YSYEKL. The CDR3 has 13 amino acids. Trimming pared 3 bases from V and 2 bases from J, leaving 8 bases between. DNA of the CDR3: TGCGCCAGCAGCCAGTTCAGCGCCTACGAGCAGTACTTC. This sequence encodes CASSQFSAYEQYF.

The rearrangement uses TRBV20-1 and TRBJ2-5, with D perhaps being TRBD1 or TRBD2 (5 bases each). Trimming pared 6 bases from V and 5 bases from J, leaving 19 bases between. Germline V gene data show CDR1 as DFQATT and CDR2 as SNEGSKA (reference sequence). The CDR3 is 14 amino acids. The CDR3 loop reads CSAITLQGDETQYF. The CDR3 DNA follows: TGCAGTGCCATAACCCTCCAGGGAGATGAGACCCAGTACTTC.

This clonotype was counted at least ten times. The chain links TRBV28 to TRBJ2-7; weak D call: TRBD2 (7 bases). The V gene's germline CDR1 is MDHEN and CDR2 SYDVKM. CDR3 length: 15 residues. Between the trimmed V and J ends, which lost 7 bases and 4 bases, there was a span of 20 bases. DNA of the CDR3: TGTGCCAGCAAAGCCCTGGGGGGGGCGGAATACGAGCAGTACTTC. As protein: CASKALGGAEYEQYF.

This clonotype has more than one count but fewer than ten. The chain carries TRBV28 and TRBJ1-1, with D unclear. This CDR3 is built from 12 residues. Per the germline V gene, CDR1 is MDHEN and CDR2 is SYDVKM. The germline V and J ends were trimmed by 8 bases and 4 bases, with 11 bases remaining between them. CDR3 in amino acids: CASATVSTEAFF. The CDR3 bases are TGTGCCAGCGCCACAGTAAGCACTGAAGCTTTCTTT.

The rearrangement links TRBV30 to TRBJ2-1; tentatively, D is TRBD1 or TRBD2 (5 bases each). Germline V gene data show CDR1 as GTSNPN and CDR2 as SVGIG (reference sequence). Between the trimmed V and J ends, which lost 3 bases and 5 bases, there was a span of 14 bases. The CDR3 contains 14 residues. In nucleotides, the CDR3 is TGTGCCTGGAGAGGGGACCTCGCGGACAATGAGCAGTTCTTC. The encoded protein is CAWRGDLADNEQFF.

This clonotype was seen ten or more times. The gene calls are TRBV10-3 and TRBJ2-3; tentatively, D is TRBD1 (5 bases). V was trimmed by 2 bases and J by 3 bases, leaving 9 bases between them. The germline gives CDR1 ENHRY, CDR2 SYGVKD. This CDR3 is built from 14 residues. The CDR3 reads CAISESQGTDTQYF. DNA for the CDR3: TGTGCCATCAGTGAGAGTCAGGGAACAGATACGCAGTATTTT.

Concerning this clonotype: This may be a read error, as it is one base from a much larger clone. The chain couples TRBV7-9 to TRBJ2-5; 8 positions match TRBD1. From germline, CDR1 is SEHNR and CDR2 FQNEAQ (reference sequence). The V and J ends lost 5 bases and 5 bases, in that order; junction bases with no gene match: 13. The CDR3 has 16 residues. The CDR3 here is CASSPRTGRTGETQYF. CDR3 sequence (DNA): TGTGCCAGCAGCCCCCGGACAGGGCGTACTGGCGAGACCCAGTACTTC. Full variable domain (outside the CDR3, taken from reference TRBV7-9 and TRBJ2-5): DTGVSQNPRHKITKRGQNVTFRCDPISEHNRLYWYRQTLGQGPEFLTYFQNEAQLEKSRLLSDRFSAERPKGSFSTLEIQRTEQGDSAMYLCASSPRTGRTGETQYFGPGTRLLVL.